What follows describes a single T cell receptor (beta chain). The sample comes from a study of blood T cell repertoires in COVID-19. Study as a whole: From T cells, B-cell-depleted T cells, or PBMCs came the material, which was cDNA or gDNA.

As handled by the study authors: Reference gene primer amplification in the assay estimated nucleated cell counts. Method: immunoSEQ multiplex PCR; TCRdb's copy keeps in-frame clones and lacks some. V and J calls plus clone size are reproduced from that table; the DNA served to infer D and trimming. The table lists fewer than 250,000 clones, over 70% of them singletons. V lost 2 bases, J lost 5 bases, and 12 bases lay in between. This CDR3 region has 14 residues. CDR1 and CDR2 from the germline V gene are SEHNR and FQNEAQ (reference sequence). Sequenced material: peripheral blood. This chain connects TRBV7-9 to TRBJ2-5; perhaps TRBD2 as D (5 bases). The TCR was taken from a man aged 45-65 years with active or convalescent COVID-19. Here the CDR3 DNA reads TGTGCCAGCAGCTTAAGGCCTAGAGGGGAGACCCAGTACTTC. Translating gives CASSLRPRGETQYF. The variable domain in full, completed from reference TRBV7-9 and TRBJ2-5, reads DTGVSQNPRHKITKRGQNVTFRCDPISEHNRLYWYRQTLGQGPEFLTYFQNEAQLEKSRLLSDRFSAERPKGSFSTLEIQRTEQGDSAMYLCASSLRPRGETQYFGPGTRLLVL.